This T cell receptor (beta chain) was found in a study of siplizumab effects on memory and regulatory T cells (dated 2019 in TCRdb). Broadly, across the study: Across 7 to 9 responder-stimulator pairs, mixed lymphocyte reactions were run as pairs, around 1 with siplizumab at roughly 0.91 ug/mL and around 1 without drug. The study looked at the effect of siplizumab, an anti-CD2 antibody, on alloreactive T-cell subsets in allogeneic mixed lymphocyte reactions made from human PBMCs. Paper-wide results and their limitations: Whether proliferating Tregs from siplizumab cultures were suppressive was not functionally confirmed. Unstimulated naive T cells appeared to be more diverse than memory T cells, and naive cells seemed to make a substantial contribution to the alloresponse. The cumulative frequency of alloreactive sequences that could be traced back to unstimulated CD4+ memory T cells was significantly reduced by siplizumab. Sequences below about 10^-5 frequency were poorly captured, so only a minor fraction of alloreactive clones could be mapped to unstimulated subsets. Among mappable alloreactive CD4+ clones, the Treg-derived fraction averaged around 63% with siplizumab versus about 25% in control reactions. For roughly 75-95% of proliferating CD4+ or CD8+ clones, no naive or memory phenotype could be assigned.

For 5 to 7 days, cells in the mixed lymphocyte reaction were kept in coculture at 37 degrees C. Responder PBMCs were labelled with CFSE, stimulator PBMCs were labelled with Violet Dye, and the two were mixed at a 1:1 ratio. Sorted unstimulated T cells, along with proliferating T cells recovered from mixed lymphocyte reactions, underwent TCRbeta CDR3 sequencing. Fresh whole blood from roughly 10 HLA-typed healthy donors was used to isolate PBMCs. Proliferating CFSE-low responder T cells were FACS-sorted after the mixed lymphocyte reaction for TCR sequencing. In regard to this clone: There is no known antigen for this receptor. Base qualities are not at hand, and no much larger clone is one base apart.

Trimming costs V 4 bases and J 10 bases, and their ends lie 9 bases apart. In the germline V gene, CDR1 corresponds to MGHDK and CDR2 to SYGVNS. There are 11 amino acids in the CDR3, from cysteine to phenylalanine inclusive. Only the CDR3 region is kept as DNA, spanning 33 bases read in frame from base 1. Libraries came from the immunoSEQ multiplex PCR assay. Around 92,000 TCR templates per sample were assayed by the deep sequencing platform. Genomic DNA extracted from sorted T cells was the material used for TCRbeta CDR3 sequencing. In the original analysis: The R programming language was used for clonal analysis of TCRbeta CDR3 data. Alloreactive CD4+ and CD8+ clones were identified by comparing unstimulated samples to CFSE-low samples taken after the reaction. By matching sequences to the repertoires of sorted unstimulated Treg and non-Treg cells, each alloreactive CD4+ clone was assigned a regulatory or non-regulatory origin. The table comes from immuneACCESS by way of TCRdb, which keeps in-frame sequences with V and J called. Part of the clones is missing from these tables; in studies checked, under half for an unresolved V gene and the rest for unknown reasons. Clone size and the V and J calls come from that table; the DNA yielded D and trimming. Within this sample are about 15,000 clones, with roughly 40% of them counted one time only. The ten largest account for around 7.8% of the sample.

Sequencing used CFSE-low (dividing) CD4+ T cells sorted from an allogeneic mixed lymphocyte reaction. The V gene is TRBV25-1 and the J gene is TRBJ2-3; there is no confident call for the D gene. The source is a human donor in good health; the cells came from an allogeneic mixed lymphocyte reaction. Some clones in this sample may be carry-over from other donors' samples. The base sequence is TGTGCCAGCAGTGGTAGCCGAGCGCAGTATTTT. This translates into CASSGSRAQYF.